This TCR beta chain was documented in a study of tumor-infiltrating lymphocytes in primary liver carcinoma. DNA and RNA were both co-extracted from 20-30 mg of bulk tissue that had not been sorted. With a constant-region primer, TCR beta cDNA was made from around 520 ng of total RNA. Sequencing libraries for TCR beta derived from three nested multiplex PCR rounds that used slightly modified ARM-PCR. From the multiplex PCR reads, TCRdb called clonotypes with MiXCR, one entry per CDR3 protein. Seen here are more than 95,000 distinct CDR3 sequences, approximately 80% observed once, and the top ten hold approximately 21%. The sample taken for sequencing was liver tumor tissue from sampling region 3. Subset described: tumor region T3, left-lateral pole. The clonotype originates from a man in his forties with primary liver carcinoma and hepatitis B virus infection.

CDR3: CASSSNRDSYEQYF. The CDR3 nucleotides are TGTGCCAGCAGCTCTAACAGGGATTCTTACGAGCAGTACTTC. The J gene is TRBJ2-7, the V gene TRBV11-2; D is perhaps TRBD1 (6 bases). Germline values: CDR1 SGHAT, CDR2 FQNNGV. Trimming took off 4 bases at V and 4 bases at J, with 14 bases between the two ends. The CDR3 is made up of 14 amino acids. The variable domain in full, with the rest retrieved from reference TRBV11-2 and TRBJ2-7, is EAGVAQSPRYKIIEKRQSVAFWCNPISGHATLYWYQQILGQGPKLLIQFQNNGVVDDSQLPKDRFSAERLKGVDSTLKIQPAKLEDSAVYLCASSSNRDSYEQYFGPGTRLTVT.